The present entry profiles one T cell receptor (beta chain) with its context. Its antigen is undetermined. One end of the junction is discordant with germline, which a read error may explain. Additional DNA sequences in this sample encode the identical CDR3. This sample was included in a study of cytomegalovirus exposure and HLA in healthy donors. Study context: An analysis done earlier identified 90 million to 120 million unique TCR beta sequences from 190 million or so T cells. General study results and limits: A few chains tied to CMV proved CMV antigen-specific in vitro. In a later analysis, approximately 18,000 TCR beta sequences were associated with HLA alleles at 0.05 false discovery rate.

This CDR3 region has 16 residues. Germline V gene data show CDR1 as MNHNS and CDR2 as SASEGT. In the PCR, 60 Vbeta and 13 Jbeta primers were used. Some clones are missing from TCRdb's copy, which holds only in-frame ones; the method was immunoSEQ multiplex PCR. The profile shows 90,000 to 150,000 clones, over 65% of them singletons. The sequence derives from a woman in her thirties in good health and CMV-seropositive. Sample: PBMCs. This chain links TRBV6-1 with TRBJ2-5; the match to TRBD1 covers 8 bases. The CDR3 sequence is CASSAEWPGGRKTQYF. The CDR3 DNA reads as TGCGCCAGCAGTGCCGAGTGGCCAGGGGGCAGGAAGACCCAGTACTTC.